These 32 T cell receptor beta chains came from one sample sequenced in a study of cytomegalovirus exposure and HLA in healthy donors. The PCR made use of 60 Vbeta and 13 Jbeta primers. TCRdb's table, derived via immunoSEQ multiplex PCR, lists solely in-frame clones and lacks some. The sample has tens of thousands of clones, 80% seen once; the top ten hold around 5.8%. The sequencing sample was made of PBMCs. Receptors originate from a male donor in good health and CMV-seronegative.

The chain's CDR3 is CASSHQGYQETQYF. In nucleotides, the CDR3 is TGTGCCAGCAGTCATCAGGGTTACCAAGAGACCCAGTACTTC. V and J are TRBV28 and TRBJ2-5, with D possibly matching TRBD1 (5 bases). The CDR3 has 14 amino acids. V dropped 5 bases and J dropped 0 bases, with 10 bases sitting between them. Germline CDR1 is MDHEN and CDR2 is SYDVKM. Combining the CDR3 with reference TRBV28 and TRBJ2-5 gives the whole variable domain DVKVTQSSRYLVKRTGEKVFLECVQDMDHENMFWYRQDPGLGLRLIYFSYDVKMKEKGDIPEGYSVSREKKERFSLILESASTNQTSMYLCASSHQGYQETQYFGPGTRLLVL.

The V and J genes are TRBV29-1 and TRBJ2-5; possible D gene TRBD2, 5 bases. The CDR3 consists of 13 residues. V shed 0 bases and J shed 5 bases, with 10 bases lying between them. The germline CDR1 and CDR2 sequences are SQVTM and ANQGSEA. The CDR3 sequence is CSVEEEVRETQYF. The DNA for the CDR3 is TGCAGCGTTGAAGAGGAGGTTCGGGAGACCCAGTACTTC.

The V and J genes are TRBV27 and TRBJ1-1; 10 nucleotides line up with TRBD1. The junction had 9 bases not matched to a gene; V was cut back by 5 bases and J by 6 bases. The CDR3 spans 15 residues. Germline V gives CDR1 MNHEY, CDR2 SMNVEV (reference sequence). The chain's CDR3 is CASSIGQGVDSEAFF. The CDR3 nucleotides are TGTGCCAGCAGTATCGGACAGGGGGTGGATTCTGAAGCTTTCTTT.

This clone has only a few counts. The chain has TRBV18 and TRBJ2-7; maybe TRBD2 (5 bases). The V end lost 8 bases, the J end lost 7 bases, and 21 bases lay between the germline ends. CDR1 KGHSH and CDR2 LQKENI come from the germline V gene. The CDR3 length is 14 residues. The CDR3 reads CASRLEAESREQYF. CDR3 DNA: TGTGCCAGCCGTTTGGAGGCCGAATCGCGGGAGCAGTACTTC.

V is TRBV7-9 and J is TRBJ2-5, with 7 bases matching TRBD2. J lost 5 bases, V lost 3 bases, and 3 bases had no gene match. The germline CDR1 and CDR2 sequences are SEHNR and FQNEAQ (reference sequence). CDR3 length equals 13 residues. Here the CDR3 DNA reads TGTGCCAGCAGCTTTTACGGGGGGGAGACCCAGTACTTC. Residues: CASSFYGGETQYF.

This clone was seen only a few times. This chain links TRBV28 with TRBJ1-2, with D possibly TRBD1 on 6 matching bases. V lost 5 bases to trimming and J lost 4 bases, with 11 bases between them. Per germline, CDR1 MDHEN and CDR2 SYDVKM. The CDR3 is made up of 13 amino acids. Written as DNA, the CDR3 is TGTGCCAGCAGTCCCCCGGACAGCTATGGCTACACCTTC. Its protein is CASSPPDSYGYTF.

V and J are TRBV18 and TRBJ2-7; TRBD1 matches 7 bases. This CDR3 has 13 amino acids. The trim removed 4 bases at V and 3 bases at J, leaving 3 bases unmatched. CDR1 is KGHSH, CDR2 LQKENI, per germline. The DNA of the CDR3 is TGTGCCAGCTCACTCGGACAGGTCTACGAGCAGTACTTC. Protein product: CASSLGQVYEQYF.

This clone occurred once. The chain carries TRBV30 and TRBJ1-1; D is unclear. CDR3 length equals 13 residues. The V end was cut by 1 base, the J end by 3 bases, with 9 bases between. CDR1 and CDR2 (germline): GTSNPN, SVGIG (reference sequence). The CDR3 region is CAWSAESDTEAFF. The DNA of the CDR3 is TGTGCCTGGAGTGCCGAGTCGGACACTGAAGCTTTCTTT. Using reference TRBV30 and TRBJ1-1 for the parts outside the CDR3, the full variable domain is SQTIHQWPATLVQPVGSPLSLECTVEGTSNPNLYWYRQAAGRGLQLLFYSVGIGQISSEVPQNLSASRPQDRQFILSSKKLLLSDSGFYLCAWSAESDTEAFFGQGTRLTVV.

This chain uses TRBV18 with TRBJ1-6; D gene uncertain. V was shortened by 2 bases and J by 0 bases, with 11 bases between the two germline ends. Germline V lookup: CDR1 KGHSH, CDR2 LQKENI. This CDR3 contains 17 residues. CDR3 nucleotide sequence: TGTGCCAGCTCACCAGCTGTGGGCAGCTCCTATAATTCACCCCTCCACTTT. Encoded protein: CASSPAVGSSYNSPLHF. The variable domain in full, completed from reference TRBV18 and TRBJ1-6, reads NAGVMQNPRHLVRRRGQEARLRCSPMKGHSHVYWYRQLPEEGLKFMVYLQKENIIDESGMPKERFSAEFPKEGPSILRIQQVVRGDSAAYFCASSPAVGSSYNSPLHFGNGTRLTVT.

The rearrangement links TRBV10-3 to TRBJ1-2; TRBD1 is a possible D gene (5 bases). Germline CDR1 reads ENHRY; CDR2 reads SYGVKD. Trimming stripped 0 bases from V and 4 bases from J, with 9 bases between. This CDR3 comprises 14 residues. The CDR3 nucleotides read TGTGCCATCAGTGAGTCGATGGACACCTATGGCTACACCTTC. The encoded protein is CAISESMDTYGYTF.

This clone was counted a single time. The V and J genes are TRBV11-2 and TRBJ2-7; 12 nucleotides agree with TRBD2. The germline CDR1 and CDR2 sequences are SGHAT and FQNNGV. This CDR3 comprises 18 residues. Unmatched junction bases numbered 13, after V lost 5 bases and J lost 2 bases. The CDR3 nucleotides read TGTGCCAGCAGCCCAACTAAAAGACTAGCGGGGGAACCCTACGAGCAGTACTTC. Translated: CASSPTKRLAGEPYEQYF.

This clone showed up just once. The chain couples TRBV6-1 to TRBJ1-3; D possibly corresponds to TRBD1 (5 bases). This CDR3 is 15 amino acids long. The V and J ends lost 3 bases and 0 bases respectively, with 9 bases between them. Germline V gives CDR1 MNHNS, CDR2 SASEGT. CDR3 sequence reads: CASSDLGGSGNTIYF. The CDR3 DNA follows: TGTGCCAGCAGTGACTTGGGGGGCTCTGGAAACACCATATATTTT.

The genes are TRBV28 and TRBJ1-6; possible D gene TRBD1, 6 bases. V lost 6 bases, J lost 5 bases, and 14 bases lay in between. Germline V gives CDR1 MDHEN, CDR2 SYDVKM. This CDR3 region has 15 residues. The CDR3 loop is CASRGTPPDNSPLHF. The CDR3 DNA sequence: TGTGCCAGCAGGGGGACACCCCCGGATAATTCACCCCTCCACTTT.

This clone has a handful of counts. The V call is TRBV7-2, the J call TRBJ2-1, with D perhaps matching TRBD2 (6 bases). The germline V gene has CDR1 SGHTA and CDR2 FQGNSA. V lost 0 bases to trimming and J lost 2 bases, with 11 bases between them. The CDR3 has 16 amino acids. In DNA, the CDR3 is TGTGCCAGCAGCTTAGCGCACGGGGGTGCCTACAATGAGCAGTTCTTC. It encodes CASSLAHGGAYNEQFF.

J is TRBJ1-2 and V is TRBV5-1, with TRBD1 identical over 10 bases. Germline V gives CDR1 SGHRS, CDR2 YFSETQ. V lost 1 base, J lost 7 bases, and 7 bases stayed unmatched. CDR3 length equals 15 residues. CDR3 sequence reads: CASSLSGTGDSGYTF. CDR3 in DNA: TGCGCCAGCAGCTTGTCTGGGACAGGGGATTCTGGCTACACCTTC. Full variable domain (rest looked up from reference TRBV5-1 and TRBJ1-2): KAGVTQTPRYLIKTRGQQVTLSCSPISGHRSVSWYQQTPGQGLQFLFEYFSETQRNKGNFPGRFSGRQFSNSRSEMNVSTLELGDSALYLCASSLSGTGDSGYTFGSGTRLTVV.

The rearrangement uses TRBV10-3 and TRBJ2-2; no reliable D call. This CDR3 has 16 amino acids. The germline CDR1 and CDR2 sequences are ENHRY and SYGVKD. Trimming left V 2 bases short and J 2 bases short, with 12 bases between. The CDR3 loop reads CAISELGQVNTGELFF. The CDR3 DNA reads TGTGCCATCAGTGAGCTTGGTCAGGTTAACACCGGGGAGCTGTTTTTT.

The count of this clone is one. V gene TRBV5-6 combines with J gene TRBJ1-6; D remains ambiguous. V was shortened by 0 bases and J by 6 bases, with 4 bases between the two germline ends. The CDR3 has 13 amino acids. CDR1 SGHDT and CDR2 YYEEEE come from the germline V gene. CDR3 sequence: CASSLASNSPLHF. DNA of the CDR3: TGTGCCAGCAGCTTGGCTAGTAATTCACCCCTCCACTTT. Full variable domain (rest looked up from reference TRBV5-6 and TRBJ1-6): DAGVTQSPTHLIKTRGQQVTLRCSPKSGHDTVSWYQQALGQGPQFIFQYYEEEERQRGNFPDRFSGHQFPNYSSELNVNALLLGDSALYLCASSLASNSPLHFGNGTRLTVT.

This clone occurred once. The J gene is TRBJ2-7, the V gene TRBV5-5; TRBD1 aligns across 9 bases. The germline V gene has CDR1 SGHKS and CDR2 YYEKEE (reference sequence). Germline trimming cut 2 bases from V and 3 bases from J; bases unmatched to any gene: 12. The CDR3 has 17 amino acids. CDR3 sequence reads: CASSFLPTGGLDYEQYF. In DNA form, the CDR3 reads TGTGCCAGCAGCTTCCTCCCTACAGGGGGCCTGGACTACGAGCAGTACTTC. The entire variable domain, with the rest obtained from reference TRBV5-5 and TRBJ2-7, is as follows: DAGVTQSPTHLIKTRGQQVTLRCSPISGHKSVSWYQQVLGQGPQFIFQYYEKEERGRGNFPDRFSARQFPNYSSELNVNALLLGDSALYLCASSFLPTGGLDYEQYFGPGTRLTVT.

This rearrangement joins TRBV30 to TRBJ2-3, with D unclear. Germline V lookup: CDR1 GTSNPN, CDR2 SVGIG (reference sequence). The V and J ends lost 3 bases and 4 bases respectively, with 11 bases between them. The CDR3 totals 13 residues. CDR3 sequence (DNA): TGTGCCTGGAGCCGAGGTCCGGCAGATACGCAGTATTTT. As protein: CAWSRGPADTQYF.

The gene calls are TRBV30 and TRBJ1-5, with D uncertain. Between the trimmed V and J ends, which lost 2 bases and 4 bases, there was a span of 9 bases. Germline loops: CDR1 GTSNPN, CDR2 SVGIG (reference sequence). The CDR3 runs to 13 residues. The DNA for the CDR3 is TGTGCCTGGAGTTCGAAGGAGAATCAGCCCCAGCATTTT. It encodes CAWSSKENQPQHF.

V usage is TRBV29-1 and J usage is TRBJ2-5, with D perhaps TRBD2 (6 bases). The CDR3 extends over 13 amino acids. V was pared by 2 bases and J by 7 bases, with 14 bases between. Germline CDR1 SQVTM, CDR2 ANQGSEA. CDR3 in DNA: TGCAGCGTTGAACTTCTAGCGAGACGGACCCAGTACTTC. Protein: CSVELLARRTQYF.

This clone was seen a few times. CDR3 DNA: TGTGCCAGCAGCCCGACAGCGATCAATGGCTACACCTTC. The encoded protein is CASSPTAINGYTF. The V and J genes are TRBV2 and TRBJ1-2, with TRBD1 as a possible D gene (5 bases). V gave up 6 bases and J gave up 6 bases, with 14 bases separating them. Germline V CDR1 and CDR2: SNHLY, FYNNEI. The CDR3 has 13 amino acids.

The rearrangement joins TRBV30 to TRBJ1-5, with a tentative D call TRBD1 (5 bases). The CDR3 runs to 15 residues. The germline gives CDR1 GTSNPN, CDR2 SVGIG (reference sequence). Trimming pared 4 bases from V and 5 bases from J, leaving 18 bases between. CDR3 coding DNA: TGTGCCTGGACCCCGACTGGGGCTGGCGATCAGCCCCAGCATTTT. Encoded protein: CAWTPTGAGDQPQHF.

The J gene is TRBJ1-2, the V gene TRBV19, with D uncertain. V was pared by 3 bases and J by 2 bases, with 4 bases between. The CDR3 covers 12 residues. Germline V gives CDR1 LNHDA, CDR2 SQIVND (reference sequence). In DNA form, the CDR3 reads TGTGCCAGTAGTATCCAGAACTATGGCTACACCTTC. It yields the protein CASSIQNYGYTF. Based on the CDR3 plus reference TRBV19 and TRBJ1-2, the full variable domain is DGGITQSPKYLFRKEGQNVTLSCEQNLNHDAMYWYRQDPGQGLRLIYYSQIVNDFQKGDIAEGYSVSREKKESFPLTVTSAQKNPTAFYLCASSIQNYGYTFGSGTRLTVV.

The sample holds one count of this clone. The genes are TRBV30 and TRBJ1-5; D not resolved. Trimming shortened V by 0 bases and J by 9 bases, and 6 bases separated the two germline ends. Germline V gene lookup returns CDR1 GTSNPN and CDR2 SVGIG (reference sequence). CDR3 length: 11 residues. CDR3 loop: CAWSVFGPQHF. In DNA, the CDR3 is TGTGCCTGGAGTGTATTCGGGCCCCAGCATTTT. Combining the CDR3 with reference TRBV30 and TRBJ1-5 gives the whole variable domain SQTIHQWPATLVQPVGSPLSLECTVEGTSNPNLYWYRQAAGRGLQLLFYSVGIGQISSEVPQNLSASRPQDRQFILSSKKLLLSDSGFYLCAWSVFGPQHFGDGTRLSIL.

This clone appeared a few times. This chain links TRBV7-2 with TRBJ1-4, with TRBD1 identical over 10 bases. Germline-derived CDR1 and CDR2 are SGHTA and FQGNSA. J gave up 6 bases and V 4 bases, and 5 bases lay outside the gene matches. The CDR3 runs 15 residues. The CDR3, as DNA: TGTGCCAGCAGCTCCAGGACAGGGGGATATGAAAAACTGTTTTTT. Protein: CASSSRTGGYEKLFF.

CDR3: CASSLGQVRPDTQYF. CDR3 DNA sequence: TGCGCCAGCAGCTTGGGGCAGGTTCGCCCAGATACGCAGTATTTT. The rearrangement joins TRBV5-1 to TRBJ2-3; D remains ambiguous. This CDR3 region has 15 residues. V gave up 0 bases and J gave up 4 bases, with 12 bases separating them. Germline-derived CDR1 and CDR2 are SGHRS and YFSETQ.

This clone was seen a few times. The chain joins TRBV5-1 to TRBJ2-7; D is unresolved. CDR1 is SGHRS and CDR2 is YFSETQ in the germline V gene. V lost 0 bases and J 3 bases, leaving 7 bases between the germline ends. The CDR3 has 13 residues. CDR3: CASSLGPGYEQYF. CDR3 coding DNA: TGCGCCAGCAGCTTGGGCCCGGGCTACGAGCAGTACTTC.

The V and J genes are TRBV6-1 and TRBJ2-2; tentative D call: TRBD2 (5 bases). Trimming shortened V by 2 bases and J by 2 bases, and 15 bases separated the two germline ends. CDR1 and CDR2 from the germline V gene are MNHNS and SASEGT. The CDR3 is 17 amino acids. The CDR3 protein is CASSELPAAANTGELFF. CDR3 bases: TGTGCCAGCAGTGAACTACCAGCGGCGGCTAACACCGGGGAGCTGTTTTTT.

The sample holds a few counts of this clone. The chain uses TRBV6-1 and TRBJ1-4; D is perhaps TRBD1 (5 bases). The CDR3 has 15 amino acids. The germline gives CDR1 MNHNS, CDR2 SASEGT. The V end lost 6 bases, the J end lost 7 bases, and 18 bases lay between the germline ends. The CDR3 DNA follows: TGTGCCAGCAGAGCCTCAGGGATAAAGGGTGAAAAACTGTTTTTT. Translating gives CASRASGIKGEKLFF.

This rearrangement joins TRBV10-3 to TRBJ1-1; TRBD1 agrees at 8 bases. The germline CDR1 and CDR2 sequences are ENHRY and SYGVKD. V gave up 10 bases and J gave up 5 bases; unmatched junction bases: 6. This CDR3 has 12 amino acids. The CDR3 DNA is TGTGCCACCGGACAGGGAGAAACTGAAGCTTTCTTT. Protein: CATGQGETEAFF.

The chain is built from TRBV7-8 and TRBJ1-3, with no clear D. Germline loops: CDR1 SGHVS, CDR2 FQNEAQ. CDR3 length equals 16 residues. The ends were cut back, 2 bases at V and 0 bases at J, with 11 bases in the middle. For the CDR3, the DNA is TGTGCCAGCAGCTTATCTTCCGGGGACTCTGGAAACACCATATATTTT. Protein product: CASSLSSGDSGNTIYF. Filled out from reference TRBV7-8 and TRBJ1-3, the complete variable domain reads GAGVSQSPRYKVAKRGQDVALRCDPISGHVSLFWYQQALGQGPEFLTYFQNEAQLDKSGLPSDRFFAERPEGSVSTLKIQRTQQEDSAVYLCASSLSSGDSGNTIYFGEGSWLTVV.